These T cell receptor beta chains were read from a single sample in a study of shared clonotypes between healthy human individuals. Profiled with immunoSEQ multiplex PCR; TCRdb holds only in-frame clones, not every one. There are some 2 million clones in the sample; approximately 95% occur only once, and 1.2% lies in the top ten. The sequencing input was naive CD8+ T cells sorted from blood. The receptors shown here come from a man between 18 and 29 years old in good health. Both conserved end residues are trimmed from each CDR3.

TRBJ2-7 TRBV6-1 ASSGPSKEINYEQY
TRBJ1-2 TRBV5-4 ASSPDGGMGGYGYT
TRBJ1-1 TRBV5-1 ASSLGITNTEAF
TRBJ2-7 TRBV13 ASSLEGQFYEQY
TRBJ1-2 TRBV19 ASTPGLGNYGYT
TRBJ2-5 TRBV9 ASSILAGEVETQY
TRBJ2-7 TRBV9 ASSVGVSGSYEQY
TRBJ2-3 TRBV11-2 ASSPDRFGRETDTQY
TRBJ2-7 TRBV28 ASSPRGRGQYEQY
TRBJ1-3 TRBV27 ASSRGTSSGNTIY
TRBJ2-1 TRBV11-2 ASSLVYPDNEQF
TRBJ1-3 TRBV18 ASSGGASGNTIY
TRBJ2-3 TRBV7-6 ASSLTGVAGGTTDTQY
TRBJ2-2 TRBV29-1 SVDRGQGSGELF
TRBJ1-1 TRBV6-6 ASSPGLNTEAF
TRBJ2-1 TRBV2 AAGREREQF
TRBJ2-7 TRBV5-6 ASSLVDSSGLPYEQY
TRBJ2-1 TRBV9 ASSFVGSNEQF
TRBJ1-2 TRBV27 ASSPDRGGVYGYT
TRBJ2-1 TRBV27 ASSPIAVIGVTYNEQF
TRBJ1-2 TRBV6-5 ASSLARTGNVGYT
TRBJ2-2 TRBV6-5 ASPTGELF
TRBJ2-1 TRBV11-2 ASSLQGPYNEQF
TRBJ2-1 TRBV28 ASSNGALYNEQF
TRBJ2-1 TRBV7-9 ASSSVRATYNEQF
TRBJ2-1 TRBV5-4 ASSLAGGPEEF
TRBJ1-5 TRBV4-3 ASSQDTLNQPQH
TRBJ2-7 TRBV27 ASRGGSRNPYEQY
TRBJ2-2 TRBV7-9 ASSDHRGPVGELF
TRBJ1-2 TRBV5-6 ASSLDNYGYT
TRBJ1-6 TRBV6-5 ASSWGQNNSPLH
TRBJ2-7 TRBV9 ASSVAGTGYYEQY
TRBJ1-2 TRBV19 ASRKTEFYGYT
TRBJ1-1 TRBV11-2 ASSLGGVGTEAF
. TRBV30 AWKRLAGFDEQY
TRBJ1-5 TRBV9 ASSVDVGDQPQH
TRBJ2-3 TRBV5-6 ASSLAGRGGADTQY
TRBJ1-1 TRBV6-1 ASSDMGNTEAF
TRBJ2-7 TRBV4-1 ASSQDADRTYEQY
TRBJ1-4 TRBV5-6 ASSQQGAVEKLF
TRBJ2-7 TRBV6-5 ASSYSRTGWYEQY
TRBJ1-1 TRBV7-9 ASSTTGQGPWGAF